This T cell receptor beta chain was sequenced during a study of cytomegalovirus exposure and HLA in healthy donors. This CDR3 comprises 14 residues. The germline V and J ends were trimmed by 1 base and 5 bases, with 11 bases remaining between them. From germline, CDR1 is SEHNR and CDR2 FQNEAQ (reference sequence). The study ran its PCR with 60 Vbeta and 13 Jbeta primers. Assay used: immunoSEQ multiplex PCR; TCRdb lists only in-frame clones, some missing. The sample holds about 120,000 clones; about four fifths are singletons and the top ten take less than 2.5%. The V call is TRBV7-9, the J call TRBJ2-5; D might be TRBD2 (7 bases). The sequence came from a woman aged 40 to 50 in good health and CMV-seronegative. Sequenced: PBMCs. The CDR3 sequence is CASSLEGGLETQYF. DNA for the CDR3: TGTGCCAGCAGCTTAGAGGGGGGGCTGGAGACCCAGTACTTC.